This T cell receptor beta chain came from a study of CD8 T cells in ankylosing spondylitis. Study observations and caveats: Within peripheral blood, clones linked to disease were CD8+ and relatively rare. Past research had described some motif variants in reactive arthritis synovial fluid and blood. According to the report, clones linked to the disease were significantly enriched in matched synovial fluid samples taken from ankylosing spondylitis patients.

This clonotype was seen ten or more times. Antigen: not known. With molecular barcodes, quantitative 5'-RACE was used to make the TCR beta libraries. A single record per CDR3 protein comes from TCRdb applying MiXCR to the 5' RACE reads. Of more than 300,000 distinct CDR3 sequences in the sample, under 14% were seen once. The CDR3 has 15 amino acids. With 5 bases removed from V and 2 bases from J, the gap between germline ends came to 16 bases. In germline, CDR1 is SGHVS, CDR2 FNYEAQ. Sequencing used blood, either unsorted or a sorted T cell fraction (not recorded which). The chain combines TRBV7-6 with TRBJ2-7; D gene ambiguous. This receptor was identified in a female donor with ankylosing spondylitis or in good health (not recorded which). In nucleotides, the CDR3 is TGTGCCAGCAGCCCACGTCCGGGCCCAGCCTACGAGCAGTACTTC. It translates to CASSPRPGPAYEQYF.